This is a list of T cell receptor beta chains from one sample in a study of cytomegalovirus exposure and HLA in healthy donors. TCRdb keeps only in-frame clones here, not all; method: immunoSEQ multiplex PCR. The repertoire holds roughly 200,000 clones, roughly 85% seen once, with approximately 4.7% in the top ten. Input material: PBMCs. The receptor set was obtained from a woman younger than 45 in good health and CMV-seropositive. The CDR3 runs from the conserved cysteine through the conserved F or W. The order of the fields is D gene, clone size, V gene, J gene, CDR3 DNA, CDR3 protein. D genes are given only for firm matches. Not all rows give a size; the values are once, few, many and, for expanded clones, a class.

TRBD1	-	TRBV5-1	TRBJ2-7	TGCGCCAGCAGCTTCGGGACAGAGATCGAGCAGTACTTC	CASSFGTEIEQYF
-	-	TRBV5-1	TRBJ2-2	TGCGCCAGCAGCTTTGTAATCAGCACCGGGGAGCTGTTTTTT	CASSFVISTGELFF
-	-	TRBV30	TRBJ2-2	TGTGCCTGGAGTGCCCCGGCGAGGACATTACGCCCCGGGGAGCTGTTTTTT	CAWSAPARTLRPGELFF
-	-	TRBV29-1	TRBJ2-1	TGCAGCGTTGTAAGCGCTCCCCGCAATGAGCAGTTCTTC	CSVVSAPRNEQFF
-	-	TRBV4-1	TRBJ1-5	TGCGCCAGCAAAGGTTGGACAGATAGCAATCAGCCCCAGCATTTT	CASKGWTDSNQPQHF
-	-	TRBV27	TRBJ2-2	TGTGCCAGCAGTTTATTAGTCCCGACAGGGAACACCGGGGAGCTGTTTTTT	CASSLLVPTGNTGELFF
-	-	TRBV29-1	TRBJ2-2	TGCAGCGTTTTAGCGGAGGTCCCCGGGGAGCTGTTTTTT	CSVLAEVPGELFF
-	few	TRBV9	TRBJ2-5	TGTGCCAGCAGCATCCCCGGAGAAGAGACCCAGTACTTC	CASSIPGEETQYF
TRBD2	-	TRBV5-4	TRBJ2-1	TGTGCCAGCAGCCCCGACCCTGGGACTAGTATATATGAGCAGTTCTTC	CASSPDPGTSIYEQFF
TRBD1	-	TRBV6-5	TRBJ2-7	TGTGCCAGCAGTAGAGGGACAGGGGGCTTCGAGCAGTACTTC	CASSRGTGGFEQYF
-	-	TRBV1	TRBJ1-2	TGCACCAGCAGACAAGTAGATCGCGGCTACACCTTC	CTSRQVDRGYTF
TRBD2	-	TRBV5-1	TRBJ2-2	TGCGCCAGCAGCGCTCCGGGGGGCACCGGGGAGCTGTTTTTT	CASSAPGGTGELFF
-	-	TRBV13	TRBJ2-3	TGTGCCAGTCTGAGGAGGGACGGATTGATCACAGATACGCAGTATTTT	CASLRRDGLITDTQYF
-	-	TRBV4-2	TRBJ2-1	TGTGCCAGCAGCTCTCAGGGGAGCTCCTACAATGAGCAGTTCTTC	CASSSQGSSYNEQFF
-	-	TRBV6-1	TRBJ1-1	TGTGCCAGCAGGGGACTCGTGAACACTGAAGCTTTCTTT	CASRGLVNTEAFF
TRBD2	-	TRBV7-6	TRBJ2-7	TGTGCCAGCAGCTTAGTTCCTAGCGGGGGGAACCACGAGCAGTACTTC	CASSLVPSGGNHEQYF
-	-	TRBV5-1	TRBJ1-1	TGCGCCAGCAGTTCGGACAGCCTATACACTGAAGCTTTCTTT	CASSSDSLYTEAFF
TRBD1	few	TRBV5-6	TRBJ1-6	TGTGCCAGCAGTTATTCCGGGACAGCTCATAATTCACCCCTCCACTTT	CASSYSGTAHNSPLHF
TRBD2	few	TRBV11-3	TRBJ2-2	TGTGCCAGCAGCCCAAACCGGGAGGTGGGCGGGGAGCTGTTTTTT	CASSPNREVGGELFF
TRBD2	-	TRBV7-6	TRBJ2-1	TGTGCCAGCAGCTCATTGACTAGCGGGAGGGAGCAGTTCTTC	CASSSLTSGREQFF
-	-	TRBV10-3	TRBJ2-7	TGTGCCATCAGTGACCCGCAGGGGCTCAGCTACGAGCAGTACTTC	CAISDPQGLSYEQYF
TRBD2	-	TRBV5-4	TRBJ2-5	TGTGCCAGCACCGACCGGCGGGGGGTCGAGACCCAGTACTTC	CASTDRRGVETQYF
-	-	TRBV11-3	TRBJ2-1	TGTGCCAGCAGCGGGGGGGGCCAGAGCCACAATGAGCAGTTCTTC	CASSGGGQSHNEQFF
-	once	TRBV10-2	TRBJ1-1	TGCGCCAGCAGTGTAGGGGGAGAAGGTGGAGCTTTCTTT	CASSVGGEGGAFF
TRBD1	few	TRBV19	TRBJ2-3	TGTGCCAGTAGCCCTGACAGGGGGGGCACAGATACGCAGTATTTT	CASSPDRGGTDTQYF
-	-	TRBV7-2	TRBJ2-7	TGTGCCAGCAGCTATTACCGGGGGTGGTCCTACGAGCAGTACTTC	CASSYYRGWSYEQYF
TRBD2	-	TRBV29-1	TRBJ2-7	TGCAGCGTTGTGGGGGGGTCTACCTACGAGCAGTACTTC	CSVVGGSTYEQYF
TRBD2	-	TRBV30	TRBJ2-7	TGTGCCTGGAGCGCGGGACTAGCGGGAGAGAGAAGCGAGCAGTACTTC	CAWSAGLAGERSEQYF
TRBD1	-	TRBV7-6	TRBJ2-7	TGTGCCAGCAGCCCGGGACAGTTGCACTACGAGCAGTACTTC	CASSPGQLHYEQYF
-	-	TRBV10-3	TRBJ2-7	TGTGCCATCAAGGGGAGGGGGGTCTACGAGCAGTACTTC	CAIKGRGVYEQYF
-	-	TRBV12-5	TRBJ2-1	TGTGCTAGTGGTTTGGTATTGGGGGCCCAGCACAATGAGCAGTTCTTC	CASGLVLGAQHNEQFF
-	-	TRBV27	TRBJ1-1	TGTGCCAGCGCTCCCCGGGGTTTGAACACTGAAGCTTTCTTT	CASAPRGLNTEAFF
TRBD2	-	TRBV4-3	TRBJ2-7	TGCGCCAGCAGCCACACCTTAGCGGGAGGGCTCTACGAGCAGTACTTC	CASSHTLAGGLYEQYF
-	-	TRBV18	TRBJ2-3	TGTGCCAGCTCACCCGCCGGGGGGCTAACAGATACGCAGTATTTT	CASSPAGGLTDTQYF
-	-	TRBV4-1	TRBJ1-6	TGCGCCAGCAGCCAAGAGTCCAGGGTGGCTTCACCCCTCCACTTT	CASSQESRVASPLHF
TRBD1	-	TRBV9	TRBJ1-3	TGTGCCAGCAGCCCTCGGACAGGGTTTGGATACTCTGGAAACACCATATATTTT	CASSPRTGFGYSGNTIYF
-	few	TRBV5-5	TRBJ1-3	TGTGCCAGCAGCCCAACCGCCAGGGGAGAAAACACCATATATTTT	CASSPTARGENTIYF
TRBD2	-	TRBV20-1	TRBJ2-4	TGCAGTGCTTCACGGGAGGACATTCAGTACTTC	CSASREDIQYF
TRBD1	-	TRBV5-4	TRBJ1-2	TGTGCCAGCAGCTTGCTAACAGGGGGTAGTGGCTACACCTTC	CASSLLTGGSGYTF
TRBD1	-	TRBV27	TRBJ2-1	TGTGCCAGCAGTTTCCGCCCCCCGGACAGGGGGGAGTCTGAGCAGTTCTTC	CASSFRPPDRGESEQFF
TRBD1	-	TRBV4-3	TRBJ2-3	TGCGCCAGCAGCCAAGATCGGGACAGGGGGGCACATACGCAGTATTTT	CASSQDRDRGAHTQYF
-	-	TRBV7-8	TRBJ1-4	TGTGCCAGCAGCCCCCCCCGGAGTGCAACTAATGAAAAACTGTTTTTT	CASSPPRSATNEKLFF
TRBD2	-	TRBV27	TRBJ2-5	TGTGCCAGCAGCCCAGCTAGCGGGGGGCAGACCCAGTACTTC	CASSPASGGQTQYF
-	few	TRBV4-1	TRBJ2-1	TGCGCCAGCAGCCGCCAGGGCACCTACAATGAGCAGTTCTTC	CASSRQGTYNEQFF
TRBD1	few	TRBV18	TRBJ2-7	TGTGCCAGCTCACAACAGGGGCCCTACGAGCAGTACTTC	CASSQQGPYEQYF
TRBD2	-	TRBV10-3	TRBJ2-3	TGTGCCATCAGTCTAGCGGGGGGCACAGATACGCAGTATTTT	CAISLAGGTDTQYF
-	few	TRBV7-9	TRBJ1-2	TGTGCCAGCACCACCATAGAGGGTGATTCAGATCAGGGGGGCTACACCTTC	CASTTIEGDSDQGGYTF
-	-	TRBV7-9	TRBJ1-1	TGTGCCAGCAGCCCCTACCCGAACACTGAAGCTTTCTTT	CASSPYPNTEAFF
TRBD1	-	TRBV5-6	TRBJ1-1	TGTGCCAGCAGCTTGGTTCAGGGGGTGGTTTTCTTT	CASSLVQGVVFF
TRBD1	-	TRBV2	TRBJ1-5	TGTGCCATCTCCCGGGACAGGGGCAGGGACCAGCCCCAGCATTTT	CAISRDRGRDQPQHF
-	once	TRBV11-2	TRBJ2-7	TGTGCCAGCAGCTTATTAGTTGGAGGGGTTGGCTTTCGGTACTTC	CASSLLVGGVGFRYF